The 8 T cell receptor beta chains below come from one sample, sequenced in a study of vaccination and CD4 T cells after COVID-19. Cultured CD4+ T cell DNA underwent sequencing with the Oncomine TCR Beta short-read assay. TCRdb analysed the PCR reads with MiXCR anew, one entry per CDR3 protein. Found here are roughly 14,000 distinct CDR3 sequences, under 60% of them singletons; the top ten hold roughly 17%. These TCRs are of unknown antigen specificity. The treatment here: 10-day PBMC culture with coronavirus spike peptide pools or control peptides (ViraFEST assay). Sequences were obtained from CD4+ T cells from blood, cultured in vitro. The receptors come from a human donor who had recovered from COVID-19.

V gene TRBV14 combines with J gene TRBJ2-3; 13 nucleotides match TRBD2. Germline V gene sequence: CDR1 SGHDN, CDR2 FVKESK. J lost 2 bases, V lost 2 bases, and 10 bases had no gene match. The CDR3 consists of 19 residues. The CDR3, as DNA: TGTGCCAGCAGCCAATGGACTAGCGGGAGCTTAACCCACACAGATACGCAGTATTTT. Translating gives CASSQWTSGSLTHTDTQYF. The full variable domain, rest sourced from reference TRBV14 and TRBJ2-3, is EAGVTQFPSHSVIEKGQTVTLRCDPISGHDNLYWYRRVMGKEIKFLLHFVKESKQDESGMPNNRFLAERTGGTYSTLKVQPAELEDSGVYFCASSQWTSGSLTHTDTQYFGPGTRLTVL.

The chain is built from TRBV20-1 and TRBJ1-5, with D possibly matching TRBD1 (6 bases). Trimming removed 5 bases from V and 1 base from J, with 12 bases in between. The CDR3 is 14 amino acids. Germline V gene sequence: CDR1 DFQATT, CDR2 SNEGSKA (reference sequence). The CDR3 sequence is CSAPGQASNQPQHF. The DNA of the CDR3 is TGCAGTGCTCCGGGACAAGCAAGCAATCAGCCCCAGCATTTT.

The chain is built from TRBV20-1 and TRBJ2-2; D possibly corresponds to TRBD2 (5 bases). This CDR3 has 15 amino acids. V was shortened by 6 bases and J by 8 bases, with 22 bases between the two germline ends. Germline loops: CDR1 DFQATT, CDR2 SNEGSKA (reference sequence). The CDR3 reads CSAKRGHPEVGELFF. The DNA of the CDR3 is TGCAGTGCCAAAAGAGGGCATCCAGAGGTTGGGGAGCTGTTTTTT.

V and J are TRBV20-1 and TRBJ2-1; TRBD2 matches 9 bases. J was trimmed by 4 bases and V by 1 base; bases with no gene match: 2. The CDR3 covers 14 residues. The germline CDR1 and CDR2 sequences are DFQATT and SNEGSKA (reference sequence). Here the CDR3 DNA reads TGCAGTGCTAGAGGACTAGCGGTTTACAATGAGCAGTTCTTC. It yields the protein CSARGLAVYNEQFF.

The V and J genes are TRBV5-6 and TRBJ2-1, with 9 nucleotides matching TRBD2. J gave up 6 bases and V 0 bases, and 13 bases lay outside the gene matches. This CDR3 region has 18 residues. Germline V gene data show CDR1 as SGHDT and CDR2 as YYEEEE. CDR3 in amino acids: CASSLVLVASGISNEQFF. CDR3 nucleotides: TGTGCCAGCAGCTTGGTCCTTGTCGCTAGCGGGATAAGCAATGAGCAGTTCTTC.

The chain links TRBV19 to TRBJ1-1; D uncertain. Per germline, CDR1 LNHDA and CDR2 SQIVND (reference sequence). This CDR3 has 13 residues. V lost 5 bases, J lost 2 bases, and 9 bases lay in between. The CDR3 nucleotides read TGTGCCAGTAGTTTCACACCTAACACTGAAGCTTTCTTT. Translating it yields CASSFTPNTEAFF. Full variable domain (outside the CDR3, taken from reference TRBV19 and TRBJ1-1): DGGITQSPKYLFRKEGQNVTLSCEQNLNHDAMYWYRQDPGQGLRLIYYSQIVNDFQKGDIAEGYSVSREKKESFPLTVTSAQKNPTAFYLCASSFTPNTEAFFGQGTRLTVV.

This clonotype has only one observation. This chain joins TRBV29-1 and TRBJ1-1; D gene uncertain. V was trimmed by 3 bases and J by 4 bases, leaving 21 bases between them. The length of the CDR3 is 16 residues. Germline CDR1 reads SQVTM; CDR2 reads ANQGSEA. CDR3 in amino acids: CSVDTLRYRYRTEAFF. DNA for the CDR3: TGCAGCGTTGACACCTTGCGGTACAGATACCGCACTGAAGCTTTCTTT.

This clonotype was seen more than once but under ten times. J is TRBJ2-5 and V is TRBV20-1; 13 positions match TRBD2. V gave up 6 bases and J gave up 2 bases; unmatched junction bases: 6. Germline V CDR1 and CDR2: DFQATT, SNEGSKA (reference sequence). The CDR3 has 15 residues. The CDR3, as DNA: TGCAGTGCAGAACTAGCGGGAGGGTATCAAGAGACCCAGTACTTC. As protein: CSAELAGGYQETQYF.